These 20 T cell receptor beta chains share one sample of origin, sequenced in a study of metastatic and nonmetastatic thyroid tumors. TCRdb re-clonotyped the PCR reads through MiXCR. The profile shows about 46,000 clones, around a quarter of them singletons. Thyroid surgery had not been preceded by any treatment in any patient. The sample comprised blood. The receptors shown here come from a male donor with papillary thyroid cancer or a benign thyroid nodule (not recorded which). Some clones in this sample may be carry-over from other donors' samples.

The chain is built from TRBV30 and TRBJ2-5; the match to TRBD1 covers 8 bases. V dropped 7 bases and J dropped 4; count of bases not matched to a gene: 11. Germline V lookup: CDR1 GTSNPN, CDR2 SVGIG (reference sequence). This CDR3 has 14 residues. The CDR3 DNA follows: TGTGCCTCAACCGCCTGGACAGGGCGAGAGACCCAGTACTTC. Translation gives CASTAWTGRETQYF.

Notes on this clone: Possible read error: a much larger clone is one base away. The chain recombines TRBV5-4 with TRBJ2-3, with D tentatively TRBD1 or TRBD2 (5 bases each). Germline loops: CDR1 SGHNT, CDR2 YYREEE (reference sequence). This CDR3 region has 11 residues. CDR3 sequence reads: CANSPGRTQYF. The CDR3 DNA follows: TGTGCCAACAGCCCGGGGCGCACGCAGTATTTT.

The chain links TRBV6-1 to TRBJ2-7; D remains ambiguous. CDR1 and CDR2 (germline): MNHNS, SASEGT. V was clipped by 1 base and J by 5 bases, with 6 bases between them. The length of the CDR3 is 12 residues. The chain's CDR3 is CASSEGPHEQYF. The CDR3 DNA sequence: TGTGCCAGCAGTGAAGGGCCCCACGAGCAGTACTTC.

The chain's CDR3 is CASSLGGVNYGYTF. For the CDR3, the DNA is TGTGCCAGCAGCTTAGGAGGGGTAAACTATGGCTACACCTTC. V and J are TRBV11-2 and TRBJ1-2, with D possibly TRBD1 on 5 matching bases. Germline V gene data show CDR1 as SGHAT and CDR2 as FQNNGV. CDR3 length: 14 amino acids. V was trimmed by 1 base and J by 2 bases, leaving 8 bases between them.

The table lists this clone with a count of one. V is TRBV7-2 and J is TRBJ1-2, with TRBD1 matching over 7 bases. CDR1 is SGHTA, CDR2 FQGNSA, per germline. V dropped 0 bases and J dropped 7; count of bases not matched to a gene: 5. This CDR3 region has 14 residues. The CDR3: CASSLARQGGGYTF. The CDR3 DNA reads TGTGCCAGCAGCTTAGCACGACAGGGAGGTGGCTACACCTTC.

This clone was observed at least ten times. The rearrangement joins TRBV9 to TRBJ2-7, with 13 nucleotides matching TRBD2. The CDR3 sequence is 15 residues long. Per the germline V gene, CDR1 is SGDLS and CDR2 is YYNGEE. The trim removed 4 bases at V and 3 bases at J, leaving 4 bases unmatched. CDR3 coding DNA: TGTGCCAGCAGCACTGGGACTAGCGGGAACTACGAGCAGTACTTC. This codes for CASSTGTSGNYEQYF.

This clone was seen repeatedly, ten times or more. With a much larger clone just one base away, this may be a read error. CDR3 amino acids: CAAVRPETGYEQYF. The CDR3 nucleotides read TGTGCCGCCGTGAGACCCGAGACGGGTTACGAGCAGTACTTC. This sequence joins TRBV10-3 and TRBJ2-7; no firm D call. The V gene's germline CDR1 is ENHRY and CDR2 SYGVKD. V gave up 11 bases and J gave up 4 bases, with 21 bases separating them. The CDR3 is 14 residues long.

This clone was observed at least ten times. The DNA for the CDR3 is TGTGCCAGTAGTGCGGTAAGGGGGGAACCTGAAGCTTTCTTT. This sequence encodes CASSAVRGEPEAFF. V usage is TRBV19 and J usage is TRBJ1-1; TRBD1 might be the D (6 bases). The CDR3 contains 14 residues. V was cut by 5 bases and J by 6 bases, with 16 bases left in between. Looked up from germline, CDR1 is LNHDA and CDR2 is SQIVND (reference sequence).

This clone was observed many times. The chain links TRBV18 to TRBJ2-2; 8 bases agree with TRBD1. Losses at the gene ends were 3 bases for V and 0 bases for J; bases not matched to a gene: 3. This CDR3 is built from 16 residues. The germline V gene has CDR1 KGHSH and CDR2 LQKENI. The CDR3 nucleotides read TGTGCCAGCTCACCCAGGACAGGGCCGAACACCGGGGAGCTGTTTTTT. Translating gives CASSPRTGPNTGELFF.

A word on this clone: A much larger clone differs by one base, so this may be a read error. This rearrangement joins TRBV5-1 to TRBJ2-5; 11 nucleotides match TRBD2. CDR3 length: 16 residues. Germline V gene lookup returns CDR1 SGHRS and CDR2 YFSETQ. CDR3 coding DNA: TGCGCCAGCAGCTTGGTTAGCGGGAGGGTCCAAGATACCCAGTACTTC. Protein product: CASSLVSGRVQDTQYF.

The chain is built from TRBV18 and TRBJ1-2, with 11 bases aligning to TRBD1. Germline values: CDR1 KGHSH, CDR2 LQKENI. The length of the CDR3 is 14 residues. The trim removed 3 bases at V and 8 bases at J, leaving 5 bases unmatched. The chain's CDR3 is CASSPGQGAGGYTF. DNA for the CDR3: TGTGCCAGCTCACCCGGACAGGGGGCGGGCGGCTACACCTTC.

This clone is medium-sized within its sample. J is TRBJ2-7 and V is TRBV10-1, with 9 bases identical to TRBD1. The CDR3 runs to 14 residues. The trim removed 6 bases at V and 5 bases at J, leaving 8 bases unmatched. The germline CDR1 and CDR2 sequences are WNHNN and SYGVQD (reference sequence). CDR3 DNA: TGCGCCAGCAGGCCCGGGACAGGGTCCCACGAGCAGTACTTC. It encodes CASRPGTGSHEQYF.

The sample holds a few counts of this clone. The CDR3 protein is CASSRTGLGDTQYF. The CDR3 DNA follows: TGCGCCAGCAGCCGAACCGGACTAGGAGATACGCAGTATTTT. The chain joins TRBV10-1 to TRBJ2-3, with 7 bases lining up with TRBD2. The CDR3 is 14 amino acids. Trimming cost V 6 bases and J 5 bases; bases outside gene matches: 8. Germline V lookup: CDR1 WNHNN, CDR2 SYGVQD (reference sequence).

This clone was counted at least ten times. The CDR3 sequence is CASSESGGRYEQYF. Here the CDR3 DNA reads TGTGCCAGCAGTGAATCCGGGGGGCGCTACGAGCAGTACTTC. The chain employs TRBV25-1 and TRBJ2-7; possible D gene TRBD2, 7 bases. This CDR3 comprises 14 residues. V was shortened by 1 base and J by 3 bases, with 10 bases between the two germline ends. Per the germline V gene, CDR1 is MGHDK and CDR2 is SYGVNS.

This clone has a count of ten or more. Being one base from a much bigger clone, this may be a read error. Other nucleotide sequences from this sample produce the same CDR3. The rearrangement links TRBV11-2 to TRBJ2-7; weak D call: TRBD1 (6 bases). Germline V gene lookup returns CDR1 SGHAT and CDR2 FQNNGV. V lost 3 bases to trimming and J lost 4 bases, with 13 bases between them. The CDR3 extends over 14 amino acids. CDR3 region: CASSFVDSTYEQYF. The CDR3 DNA sequence: TGTGCCAGCAGCTTTGTGGACAGCACTTACGAGCAGTACTTC. Based on the CDR3 plus reference TRBV11-2 and TRBJ2-7, the full variable domain is EAGVAQSPRYKIIEKRQSVAFWCNPISGHATLYWYQQILGQGPKLLIQFQNNGVVDDSQLPKDRFSAERLKGVDSTLKIQPAKLEDSAVYLCASSFVDSTYEQYFGPGTRLTVT.

The chain uses TRBV19 and TRBJ2-1; 12 positions match TRBD2. Germline CDR1 LNHDA, CDR2 SQIVND (reference sequence). V was clipped by 1 base and J by 5 bases; unmatched bases: 6. This CDR3 region has 17 residues. The CDR3 bases are TGTGCCAGTAGTATAGTGAGACTAGCGGGAGCAAACAATGAGCAGTTCTTC. It is translated as CASSIVRLAGANNEQFF.

The table lists this clone with many counts. The V call is TRBV25-1, the J call TRBJ1-3; D not certain. Looked up from germline, CDR1 is MGHDK and CDR2 is SYGVNS. V lost 1 base to trimming and J lost 0 bases, with 13 bases between them. The CDR3 runs 17 residues. The CDR3 coding sequence is TGTGCCAGCAGTGAATTAGGGCAGATCGGCTCTGGAAACACCATATATTTT. Amino acids: CASSELGQIGSGNTIYF.

The chain recombines TRBV3-1 with TRBJ1-3, with D hard to call. CDR1 and CDR2 (germline): LGHDT, YNNKEL (reference sequence). Trimming pared 4 bases from V and 4 bases from J, leaving 11 bases between. CDR3 size: 14 residues. This CDR3 reads CASSPEQAGNTIYF. In nucleotides, the CDR3 is TGTGCCAGCAGCCCCGAGCAGGCGGGAAACACCATATATTTT.

In this sample, this clone turned up many times. The chain links TRBV15 to TRBJ2-7; either TRBD1 or TRBD2 may fit D (5 bases each). V was shortened by 0 bases and J by 4 bases, with 19 bases between the two germline ends. CDR1 and CDR2 (germline): LNHNV, YYDKDF (reference sequence). This CDR3 has 17 residues. The CDR3 is CATSRDLGIVGPYEQYF. In DNA form, the CDR3 reads TGTGCCACCAGCAGAGATCTGGGGATTGTGGGACCGTACGAGCAGTACTTC.

V gene TRBV7-2 combines with J gene TRBJ1-6, with unresolved D. CDR1 and CDR2 (germline): SGHTA, FQGNSA. CDR3 length: 15 amino acids. Trimming took 1 base from V and 0 from J, leaving 4 bases between them. The CDR3 loop reads CASSLGNSYNSPLHF. CDR3 DNA sequence: TGTGCCAGCAGCTTAGGGAACTCCTATAATTCACCCCTCCACTTT.